These T cell receptor beta chains were read from a single sample in a study of identical twins. Each CDR3 protein gets one entry after TCRdb re-called the 5' RACE reads with MiXCR. The table includes about 660,000 distinct CDR3 sequences, around 8.3% detected once. These data were also reused for a study on yellow fever vaccine responses in identical twins.

Material for sequencing was PBMCs. The receptors originated from a woman aged 18 to 35 in good health. Both conserved end residues are part of each CDR3. D genes are given only for firm matches. Clone size is shown for a subset of rows, as once, few, many or a class of expanded clone.

>TRBV28|TRBJ2-1|TRBD1|-
CASRGGQGPPNNDEQFF
TGTGCCAGCAGGGGAGGACAGGGGCCCCCTAATAACGATGAGCAGTTCTTC
>TRBV4-3|TRBJ2-3|TRBD2|many
CASSQGGLAGGDTDTQYF
TGCGCCAGCAGCCAAGGGGGACTAGCGGGAGGCGATACAGATACGCAGTATTTT
>TRBV4-3|TRBJ2-7|TRBD2|many
CASSLSLAGSSSYEQYF
TGCGCCAGCAGCTTATCGTTAGCGGGATCCTCCTCCTACGAGCAGTACTTC
>TRBV4-2|TRBJ1-4|-|-
CASSPRTDDNEKLFF
TGTGCCAGCAGCCCCCGGACGGATGATAATGAAAAACTGTTTTTT
>TRBV6-2/TRBV6-3|TRBJ2-3|TRBD2|-
CAGRSSGGTDTQYF
TGTGCCGGCCGGTCTAGCGGGGGCACAGATACGCAGTATTTT
>TRBV7-2|TRBJ2-5|TRBD2|-
CASSLRRTSEETQYF
TGTGCCAGCAGCTTACGACGGACTAGCGAAGAGACCCAGTACTTC
>TRBV29-1|TRBJ2-3|TRBD1|-
CSVGPQGADTQYF
TGCAGCGTCGGTCCCCAGGGGGCAGATACGCAGTATTTT
>TRBV7-6|TRBJ2-1|TRBD2|many
CASSLGPGLAGGEQFF
TGTGCCAGCAGCTTAGGTCCGGGACTAGCGGGAGGAGAGCAGTTCTTC
>TRBV9|TRBJ1-2|TRBD1|many
CASSVGIRDRLYGYTF
TGTGCCAGCAGCGTAGGGATCCGGGACAGACTTTATGGCTACACCTTC
>TRBV4-2|TRBJ2-1|TRBD2|many
CASSQETSGSYNEQFF
TGTGCCAGCAGCCAAGAGACTAGCGGGTCTTACAATGAGCAGTTCTTC
>TRBV7-3|TRBJ2-1|-|once
CASSEGTDVIGGSYNEQFF
TGTGCCAGCAGCGAGGGGACAGACGTAATCGGGGGTTCCTACAATGAGCAGTTCTTC
>TRBV9|TRBJ2-1|-|few
CASSVLASTYNEQFF
TGTGCCAGCAGCGTCTTAGCGTCTACCTACAATGAGCAGTTCTTC
>TRBV24-1|TRBJ1-2|-|few
CATSGQAYPYGYTF
TGTGCCACCAGTGGACAGGCCTATCCTTATGGCTACACCTTC
>TRBV28|TRBJ1-3|-|few
CASSLLPLSGNTIYF
TGTGCCAGCAGTTTATTACCCCTCTCTGGAAACACCATATATTTT
>TRBV4-3|TRBJ2-1|-|once
CASSQEAVNNEQFF
TGCGCCAGCAGCCAAGAGGCAGTCAACAATGAGCAGTTCTTC
>TRBV5-1|TRBJ2-1|TRBD2|-
CASSLATSGGAIGNEQFF
TGCGCCAGCAGCCTGGCGACTAGCGGGGGGGCGATCGGTAATGAGCAGTTCTTC
>TRBV6-2/TRBV6-3|TRBJ2-7|TRBD2|many
CASTLVFRTSGSYEQYF
TGTGCCAGCACTCTAGTGTTTCGGACTAGCGGTTCCTACGAGCAGTACTTC
>TRBV24-1|TRBJ2-1|TRBD2|-
CATSTRSGRAEGEQFF
TGTGCCACCAGTACCCGTAGCGGGAGGGCCGAGGGTGAGCAGTTCTTC
>TRBV7-9|TRBJ2-5|-|many
CASSPGLGFQETQYF
TGTGCCAGCAGCCCGGGACTCGGGTTCCAAGAGACCCAGTACTTC
>TRBV5-1|TRBJ2-3|TRBD2|few
CASSFNGGGFTDTQYF
TGCGCCAGCAGCTTTAATGGCGGGGGGTTCACAGATACGCAGTATTTT
>TRBV4-3|TRBJ2-2|-|few
CASSQDTGARNTGELFF
TGCGCCAGCAGCCAAGATACTGGCGCCCGGAACACCGGGGAGCTGTTTTTT
>TRBV29-1|TRBJ1-5|-|few
CSVGDGNNQPQHF
TGCAGCGTCGGGGACGGAAACAATCAGCCCCAGCATTTT
>TRBV6-1|TRBJ2-7|TRBD2|few
CASSSRGSGGSYEQYF
TGTGCCAGCAGCTCCCGGGGTAGCGGGGGTTCCTACGAGCAGTACTTC
>TRBV27|TRBJ2-3|-|-
CASSQINLVDTQYF
TGTGCCAGCAGCCAAATAAACCTCGTAGATACGCAGTATTTT
>TRBV20-1|TRBJ2-3|TRBD2|-
CSAYLAEIGDTQYF
TGCAGTGCATACCTAGCGGAGATAGGGGATACGCAGTATTTT
>TRBV12-3/TRBV12-4|TRBJ2-5|TRBD2|-
CASSLALGLAGPQGQETQYF
TGTGCCAGCAGTTTAGCCCTGGGACTAGCGGGGCCCCAGGGGCAGGAGACCCAGTACTTC
>TRBV5-1|TRBJ2-1|TRBD2|many
CASSSAGDSYNEQFF
TGCGCCAGCAGCTCCGCGGGGGACTCCTACAATGAGCAGTTCTTC
>TRBV15|TRBJ2-3|-|many
CATSNGQTDTQYF
TGTGCCACCAGCAATGGGCAGACAGATACGCAGTATTTT
>TRBV28|TRBJ2-7|TRBD1|-
CASSVPGQGLYEQYF
TGTGCCAGCAGTGTGCCCGGACAGGGCCTCTACGAGCAGTACTTC
>TRBV9|TRBJ2-7|-|-
CASSVGENSYEQYF
TGTGCCAGCAGCGTAGGAGAAAACTCCTACGAGCAGTACTTC
>TRBV6-5|TRBJ2-5|TRBD2|few
CASSYSSGGETQYF
TGTGCCAGCAGTTACTCTAGCGGGGGGGAGACCCAGTACTTC
>TRBV7-9|TRBJ2-3|-|many
CASRTDPPDTQYF
TGTGCCAGCAGGACAGACCCCCCAGATACGCAGTATTTT
>TRBV6-5|TRBJ2-3|-|few
CASSYLGNTQYF
TGTGCCAGCAGTTACCTTGGGAATACGCAGTATTTT
>TRBV20-1|TRBJ1-6|-|many
CSARDPRQEENSPLHF
TGCAGTGCTAGAGACCCCAGACAGGAAGAGAATTCACCCCTCCACTTT
>TRBV20-1|TRBJ2-3|-|few
CSARVESTDTQYF
TGCAGTGCTAGAGTCGAGAGCACAGATACGCAGTATTTT
>TRBV7-8|TRBJ1-6|TRBD1|many
CASSSRTGGLNSPLHF
TGTGCCAGCAGCTCTCGGACAGGAGGCCTTAATTCACCCCTCCACTTT
>TRBV27|TRBJ2-2|TRBD1|many
CASSWTGIGGELFF
TGTGCCAGCAGCTGGACAGGGATCGGCGGGGAGCTGTTTTTT
>TRBV28|TRBJ2-7|TRBD2|-
CASSPRPSGLSYEQYF
TGTGCCAGCAGTCCTCGTCCTAGCGGGCTATCCTACGAGCAGTACTTC
>TRBV6-5|TRBJ2-1|TRBD2|few
CASSYLAGGPYNEQFF
TGTGCCAGCAGTTACTTAGCGGGGGGTCCCTACAATGAGCAGTTCTTC
>TRBV7-2|TRBJ2-1|-|many
CASSLRLVVVDNNEQFF
TGTGCCAGCAGCTTACGGCTGGTTGTTGTGGATAACAATGAGCAGTTCTTC
>TRBV24-1|TRBJ2-2|-|-
CATSDLGAAGRTGELFF
TGTGCCACCAGTGATTTAGGGGCGGCAGGGCGAACCGGGGAGCTGTTTTTT
>TRBV20-1|TRBJ1-5|-|many
CSAGTLRGNQPQHF
TGCAGTGCTGGGACGTTGAGGGGCAATCAGCCCCAGCATTTT
>TRBV19|TRBJ2-7|-|-
CATSSIWGSLYEQYF
TGTGCTACCAGTAGTATCTGGGGGTCCTTGTACGAGCAGTACTTC
>TRBV7-2|TRBJ1-1|-|few
CASSWDTYTEAFF
TGTGCCAGCAGCTGGGACACCTACACTGAAGCTTTCTTT
>TRBV6-5|TRBJ2-7|TRBD1|few
CASSYSRQGASYEQYF
TGTGCCAGCAGTTACTCCAGACAGGGGGCCTCCTACGAGCAGTACTTC
>TRBV11-1|TRBJ2-1|TRBD2|few
CASSFPSGRVSSYNEQFF
TGTGCCAGCAGCTTCCCTAGCGGGAGGGTGAGCTCCTACAATGAGCAGTTCTTC
>TRBV20-1|TRBJ2-1|-|many
CSARAGDPYNEQFF
TGCAGTGCTAGAGCGGGGGACCCCTACAATGAGCAGTTCTTC
>TRBV28|TRBJ1-6|-|many
CASSEVMFESPLHF
TGTGCCAGCAGTGAGGTCATGTTTGAGTCACCCCTCCACTTT
>TRBV5-6|TRBJ2-3|TRBD2|many
CASSLSMREGPWNTQYF
TGTGCCAGCAGCTTGTCTATGCGGGAGGGCCCATGGAATACGCAGTATTTT